The 27 T cell receptor beta chains given below trace back to one sample, sequenced in a study of early T cells in non-severe SARS-CoV-2 infection. Using its own MiXCR run on the 5' RACE reads, TCRdb lists one record per CDR3 protein. Of 75,000 to 100,000 distinct CDR3 sequences in the sample, about 15% were seen once. The sequenced sample was whole blood. The origin of the receptors is an adult who was a healthcare worker with PCR-confirmed SARS-CoV-2 infection or an uninfected control (not recorded which).

The DNA of the CDR3 is TGCAGTGCTAGTGTTAGCGGAAGCTCCTACAATGAGCAGTTCTTC. Protein sequence: CSASVSGSSYNEQFF. The chain is built from TRBV20-1 and TRBJ2-1; D perhaps matches TRBD2 (6 bases). Germline values: CDR1 DFQATT, CDR2 SNEGSKA (reference sequence). CDR3 length equals 15 residues. Between the trimmed V and J ends, which lost 3 bases and 0 bases, there was a span of 12 bases.

This clonotype was found a few times. The rearrangement links TRBV20-1 to TRBJ2-7; possible D gene TRBD2, 6 bases. This CDR3 is built from 17 residues. CDR1 and CDR2 from the germline V gene are DFQATT and SNEGSKA (reference sequence). The V end lost 0 bases, the J end lost 1 base, and 19 bases lay between the germline ends. CDR3 region: CSAREPNILRGSYEQYF. In DNA, the CDR3 is TGCAGTGCTAGAGAACCTAATATATTGCGGGGATCCTACGAGCAGTACTTC.

The V gene is TRBV9, the J gene TRBJ2-1; 10 bases are a match to TRBD2. The germline CDR1 and CDR2 sequences are SGDLS and YYNGEE. This CDR3 region has 14 residues. V lost 0 bases, J lost 10 bases, and 4 bases stayed unmatched. CDR3 in amino acids: CASSVVAGGGEQFF. The CDR3 nucleotides are TGTGCCAGCAGCGTAGTAGCGGGAGGAGGCGAGCAGTTCTTC.

This clonotype was counted a few times. This rearrangement joins TRBV19 to TRBJ2-1, with 10 bases that match TRBD2. This CDR3 has 12 residues. Trimming cost V 6 bases and J 10 bases; bases outside gene matches: 3. Per the germline V gene, CDR1 is LNHDA and CDR2 is SQIVND (reference sequence). CDR3 region: CASSGLAAEQFF. CDR3 DNA sequence: TGTGCCAGTAGCGGACTAGCGGCCGAGCAGTTCTTC.

A few counts support this clonotype. The chain has TRBV29-1 and TRBJ2-2; 14 positions agree with TRBD2. Germline-derived CDR1 and CDR2 are SQVTM and ANQGSEA. V was pared by 6 bases and J by 6 bases, with 6 bases of the junction left unmatched. The CDR3 consists of 15 residues. The CDR3: CSVGLAGDLAGELFF. CDR3 sequence (DNA): TGCAGCGTGGGACTAGCGGGAGACTTGGCCGGGGAGCTGTTTTTT.

In this sample, this clonotype turned up a few times. The chain recombines TRBV6-2 or TRBV6-3 with TRBJ2-7, with D perhaps TRBD1 (5 bases). From germline, CDR1 is MNHEY and CDR2 SVGEGT. Trimming pared 8 bases from V and 3 bases from J, leaving 14 bases between. CDR3 length: 13 amino acids. Here the CDR3 reads CASHSGPVYEQYF. For the CDR3, the DNA is TGTGCCAGCCACTCAGGGCCAGTCTACGAGCAGTACTTC.

This clonotype was recorded at least ten times. The chain uses TRBV20-1 and TRBJ2-1, with TRBD2 matching over 8 bases. The CDR3 contains 15 residues. Looked up from germline, CDR1 is DFQATT and CDR2 is SNEGSKA (reference sequence). V was pared by 1 base and J by 5 bases, with 7 bases of the junction left unmatched. CDR3 nucleotide sequence: TGCAGTGCTAGAGTCCCGGGACTAGTTAACAATGAGCAGTTCTTC. Translating it yields CSARVPGLVNNEQFF.

The V gene is TRBV18, the J gene TRBJ1-4; TRBD1 might be the D (5 bases). CDR1 and CDR2 from the germline V gene are KGHSH and LQKENI. The CDR3 is 15 residues long. Trimming cost V 4 bases and J 2 bases, with 11 bases left between them. CDR3 loop: CASSQGLTTNEKLFF. In nucleotides, the CDR3 is TGTGCCAGCTCACAGGGGTTAACGACTAATGAAAAACTGTTTTTT.

This clonotype was observed a few times. The chain has TRBV4-1 and TRBJ2-1, with D possibly being TRBD1 (5 bases). The V end lost 3 bases, the J end lost 7 bases, and 10 bases lay between the germline ends. The CDR3 sequence is 13 residues long. Germline assignment: CDR1 MGHRA and CDR2 YSYEKL. The CDR3 nucleotides are TGCGCCAGCAGCCAGCGAAAGGGGAATGAGCAGTTCTTC. It specifies CASSQRKGNEQFF.

This clonotype was recorded a few times. This chain joins TRBV29-1 and TRBJ1-2; tentative D call: TRBD1 (6 bases). Germline CDR1 reads SQVTM; CDR2 reads ANQGSEA. CDR3 size: 14 residues. V gave up 6 bases and J gave up 4 bases, with 18 bases separating them. The CDR3 DNA reads as TGCAGCGTGCTGCTAACAGGGTCCGGCTATGGCTACACCTTC. Amino acid sequence: CSVLLTGSGYGYTF.

This chain connects TRBV19 to TRBJ2-3; 8 bases fit TRBD2. Trimming at V came to 3 bases and at J to 3 bases, leaving 2 bases not matched to a gene. Looked up from germline, CDR1 is LNHDA and CDR2 is SQIVND (reference sequence). The CDR3 length is 14 residues. CDR3: CASSMTSVTDTQYF. CDR3 coding DNA: TGTGCCAGTAGTATGACTAGCGTTACAGATACGCAGTATTTT.

This chain links TRBV6-6 with TRBJ2-2, with a weak D call TRBD2 (6 bases). The germline V gene has CDR1 MNHNY and CDR2 SVGAGI (reference sequence). This CDR3 has 15 residues. Trimming cost V 5 bases and J 6 bases, with 16 bases left between them. CDR3 coding DNA: TGTGCCAGCAGTCCCCGGAGGGCCTCTGCCGGGGAGCTGTTTTTT. This sequence encodes CASSPRRASAGELFF.

The V and J genes are TRBV4-1 and TRBJ2-1; TRBD2 is a possible D gene (6 bases). Germline lookup yields CDR1 MGHRA and CDR2 YSYEKL. This CDR3 is built from 15 residues. Trimming stripped 2 bases from V and 6 bases from J, with 14 bases between. CDR3 protein: CASSQRDGSGNEQFF. The CDR3 DNA sequence: TGCGCCAGCAGCCAAAGGGACGGGAGCGGCAATGAGCAGTTCTTC.

This clonotype was observed a handful of times. The chain carries TRBV20-1 and TRBJ2-7, with a tentative D call TRBD2 (6 bases). The germline CDR1 and CDR2 sequences are DFQATT and SNEGSKA (reference sequence). This CDR3 contains 11 residues. V lost 5 bases to trimming and J lost 3 bases, with 8 bases between them. The CDR3 loop reads CSAWRGYEQYF. Here the CDR3 DNA reads TGCAGTGCTTGGAGGGGCTACGAGCAGTACTTC.

The genes are TRBV28 and TRBJ2-7, with 12 nucleotides matching TRBD2. Germline V gives CDR1 MDHEN, CDR2 SYDVKM. This CDR3 has 14 residues. Trimming removed 8 bases from V and 2 bases from J; junction bases left unmatched: 4. CDR3 sequence: CASYGLAGPYEQYF. CDR3 nucleotide sequence: TGTGCCAGCTATGGACTAGCGGGACCCTACGAGCAGTACTTC.

The V and J genes are TRBV11-1 and TRBJ2-7; a possible D gene is TRBD2 (5 bases). This CDR3 has 15 residues. Germline V gene sequence: CDR1 SGHAT, CDR2 FQDESV (reference sequence). Between the trimmed V and J ends, which lost 3 bases and 0 bases, there was a span of 12 bases. This CDR3 reads CASSFRRGLSYEQYF. Written as DNA, the CDR3 is TGTGCCAGCAGCTTTCGCCGAGGACTCTCCTACGAGCAGTACTTC.

The chain recombines TRBV23-1 with TRBJ2-3, with 11 bases aligning to TRBD2. TRBV23-1 is an open reading frame whose function is uncertain. The CDR3 loop spans 20 amino acids. V lost 0 bases and J lost 2; bases outside the gene matches: 13. The CDR3: CASSQSPGTSGATHTDTQYF. Here the CDR3 DNA reads TGCGCCAGCAGTCAATCTCCCGGGACTAGCGGAGCTACCCACACAGATACGCAGTATTTT.

The CDR3 region has the DNA TGTGCCATCAGTGAGGGGGTAGCGGGAGGGCTAAATGAGCAGTTCTTC. Translating it yields CAISEGVAGGLNEQFF. This chain joins TRBV10-3 and TRBJ2-1, with 11 nucleotides matching TRBD2. The CDR3 length is 16 residues. Germline V gene lookup returns CDR1 ENHRY and CDR2 SYGVKD. V lost 2 bases and J lost 7; bases outside the gene matches: 7.

The V call is TRBV12-3 or TRBV12-4, the J call TRBJ1-3; D remains ambiguous. This CDR3 is built from 15 residues. Trimming pared 4 bases from V and 0 bases from J, leaving 10 bases between. CDR3 sequence reads: CASSYGRSSGNTIYF. CDR3 in DNA: TGTGCCAGCAGTTACGGACGGTCCTCTGGAAACACCATATATTTT.

This clonotype came up a few times. The rearrangement links TRBV7-8 to TRBJ1-3; D is possibly TRBD1 (5 bases). Germline V gene lookup returns CDR1 SGHVS and CDR2 FQNEAQ. The CDR3 covers 16 residues. Trimming shortened V by 0 bases and J by 3 bases, and 12 bases separated the two germline ends. The CDR3 nucleotides read TGTGCCAGCAGCTTAGCCGGCAGGGAGTTTGGAAACACCATATATTTT. It codes for CASSLAGREFGNTIYF.

The chain recombines TRBV9 with TRBJ2-7; 7 positions agree with TRBD2. There are 16 residues in the CDR3. Germline V gives CDR1 SGDLS, CDR2 YYNGEE. Trimming took 6 bases from V and 2 from J; bases not matched to a gene: 14. CDR3 region: CASNSGASGNPYEQYF. DNA of the CDR3: TGTGCCAGCAACTCTGGGGCTAGCGGAAATCCCTACGAGCAGTACTTC.

This clonotype was seen more than once but under ten times. The J gene is TRBJ2-7, the V gene TRBV29-1, with TRBD1 identical over 8 bases. CDR1 and CDR2 (germline): SQVTM, ANQGSEA. This CDR3 contains 15 residues. J gave up 3 bases and V 6 bases, and 13 bases lay outside the gene matches. In nucleotides, the CDR3 is TGCAGCGTACGAGACGGACAGGGCCAGAACTACGAGCAGTACTTC. It codes for CSVRDGQGQNYEQYF.

This clonotype was detected only a few times. The chain carries TRBV20-1 and TRBJ1-2; the D gene is possibly TRBD1 (5 bases). Trimming left V 6 bases short and J 2 bases short, with 16 bases between. The germline V gene encodes CDR1 DFQATT and CDR2 SNEGSKA (reference sequence). The CDR3 is 14 amino acids. CDR3 sequence: CSALERGPNYGYTF. In nucleotides, the CDR3 is TGCAGTGCCCTGGAACGGGGACCGAACTATGGCTACACCTTC.

The chain uses TRBV5-6 and TRBJ2-7, with 10 bases that match TRBD2. Germline V gene lookup returns CDR1 SGHDT and CDR2 YYEEEE. CDR3 length equals 15 residues. Trimming cost V 5 bases and J 3 bases; bases outside gene matches: 8. DNA of the CDR3: TGTGCCAGCAGACGCACCGGGACTAGCGTCTACGAGCAGTACTTC. It yields the protein CASRRTGTSVYEQYF. Full variable domain (rest looked up from reference TRBV5-6 and TRBJ2-7): DAGVTQSPTHLIKTRGQQVTLRCSPKSGHDTVSWYQQALGQGPQFIFQYYEEEERQRGNFPDRFSGHQFPNYSSELNVNALLLGDSALYLCASRRTGTSVYEQYFGPGTRLTVT.

V and J are TRBV7-9 and TRBJ2-2; the D is unclear. The V gene lost 0 bases and the J gene lost 1 base, with 3 bases spanning the gap. Per the germline V gene, CDR1 is SEHNR and CDR2 is FQNEAQ (reference sequence). The CDR3 has 14 residues. The CDR3 DNA follows: TGTGCCAGCAGCTTAGCTGGGAACACCGGGGAGCTGTTTTTT. Encoded protein: CASSLAGNTGELFF. Full variable domain (outside the CDR3, taken from reference TRBV7-9 and TRBJ2-2): DTGVSQNPRHKITKRGQNVTFRCDPISEHNRLYWYRQTLGQGPEFLTYFQNEAQLEKSRLLSDRFSAERPKGSFSTLEIQRTEQGDSAMYLCASSLAGNTGELFFGEGSRLTVL.

CDR3 DNA: TGTGCCAGCACCGCGACAGTCCAAGAGACCCAGTACTTC. It codes for CASTATVQETQYF. The gene calls are TRBV28 and TRBJ2-5; TRBD1 might be the D (5 bases). Germline-derived CDR1 and CDR2 are MDHEN and SYDVKM. The CDR3 totals 13 residues. V lost 7 bases and J 1 base, leaving 10 bases between the germline ends.

This clonotype was picked up many times. The CDR3 DNA follows: TGCAGTGCGGACTCCCCCTCGGGTGAGCAGTTCTTC. Its translation is CSADSPSGEQFF. The V call is TRBV20-1, the J call TRBJ2-1; perhaps TRBD2 as D (5 bases). The CDR3 is 12 amino acids. The V gene's germline CDR1 is DFQATT and CDR2 SNEGSKA (reference sequence). The V end lost 6 bases, the J end lost 9 bases, and 15 bases lay between the germline ends.